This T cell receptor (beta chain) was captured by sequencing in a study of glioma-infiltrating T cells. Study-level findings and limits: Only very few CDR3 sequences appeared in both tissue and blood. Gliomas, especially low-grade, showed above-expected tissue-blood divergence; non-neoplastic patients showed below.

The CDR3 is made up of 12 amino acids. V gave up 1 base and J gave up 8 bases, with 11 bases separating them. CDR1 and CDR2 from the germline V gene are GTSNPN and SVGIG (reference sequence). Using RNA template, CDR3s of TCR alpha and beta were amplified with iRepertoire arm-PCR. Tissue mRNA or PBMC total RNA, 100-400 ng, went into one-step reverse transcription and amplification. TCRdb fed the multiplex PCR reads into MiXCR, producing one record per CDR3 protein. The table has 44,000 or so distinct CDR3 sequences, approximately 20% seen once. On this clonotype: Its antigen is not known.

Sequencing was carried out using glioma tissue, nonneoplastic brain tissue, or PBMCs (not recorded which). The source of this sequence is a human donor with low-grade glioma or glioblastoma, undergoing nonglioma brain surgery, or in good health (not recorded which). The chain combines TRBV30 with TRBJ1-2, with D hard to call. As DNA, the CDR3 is TGTGCCTGGAGTGCGGCGCAACGAGGCTACACCTTC. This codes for CAWSAAQRGYTF.